Listed below are T cell receptor beta chains from one sample, sequenced in a study of blood T cell repertoires in COVID-19. TCRdb's copy holds only in-frame clones and misses some; the assay was immunoSEQ multiplex PCR. In the table there are 150,000 or so clones, roughly 90% of which are singletons. Sequencing was carried out using peripheral blood. These receptor sequences come from a man aged 60 to 75 with COVID-19, enrolled during active disease. Both conserved end residues are part of each CDR3. The size entry is marked missing in some rows and otherwise reads once, few, many or a size class.

TRBJ1-5,TRBV4-1,-,15,CASSQGDRGFQPQHF
TRBJ1-6,TRBV27,-,14,CASSFGQNNSPLHF
TRBJ2-5,TRBV6-2/TRBV6-3,-,18,CASSYSKRVAGDQETQYF
TRBJ2-5,TRBV27,once,16,CASSRISGGYQETQYF
TRBJ1-2,TRBV29-1,-,12,CSVGGTGYGYTF
TRBJ1-6,TRBV5-1,-,13,CASSLAPVSPLHF
TRBJ2-2,TRBV3-1/TRBV3-2,-,17,CASSPIRGAGGSGELFF
TRBJ1-2,TRBV27,few,13,CASSRHQVDGYTF
TRBJ2-7,TRBV6-1,-,14,CASSEGGGNYEQYF
TRBJ1-2,TRBV6-5,-,16,CASSYLGQGEGYGYTF
TRBJ2-1,TRBV30,-,11,CAWSMGAGQFF
TRBJ2-5,TRBV5-1,once,15,CASSRARGGQETQYF
TRBJ1-5,TRBV7-2,-,15,CASSLSSGGDQPQHF
TRBJ1-5,TRBV12-2,-,11,CASRLCRPQHF
TRBJ2-5,TRBV9,-,14,CASSKTSGGQTQYF
TRBJ1-2,TRBV28,-,14,CASSLGTGAQGYTF
TRBJ2-5,TRBV12-5,-,12,CASGLVGGTQYF
TRBJ2-1,TRBV11-3,-,15,CASSYGLAGGNEQFF
TRBJ1-1,TRBV2,-,13,CASSGQGDTEAFF
TRBJ1-1,TRBV5-5,-,13,CASSWGGGTEAFF
TRBJ2-7,TRBV7-2,-,15,CASSLRFPGTYEQYF
TRBJ1-5,TRBV9,-,15,CASSVAPDSNQPQHF
TRBJ1-5,TRBV15,-,13,CATSREGTGAQHF
TRBJ2-1,TRBV30,-,14,CAWGQGGSYNEQFF
TRBJ2-6,TRBV21-1,-,15,CASGGGKSWANVLTF
TRBJ2-5,TRBV9,-,14,CASSAGLALETQYF
TRBJ1-1,TRBV7-2,-,14,CASSHLWGGAEAFF
TRBJ2-3,TRBV15,-,14,CATIRDRVPDTQYF
TRBJ2-7,TRBV28,-,13,CASSFRGTYEQYF
TRBJ2-3,TRBV9,-,15,CASSVEPAGSDTQYF
TRBJ1-3,TRBV6-5,-,14,CASSYQGDENTIYF
TRBJ2-7,TRBV9,-,14,CASSFDRMGYEQYF
TRBJ2-1,TRBV24-1,once,18,CATSDLKAGTSSYNEQFF
TRBJ1-1,TRBV5-4,-,14,CASSLGTGATEAFF
TRBJ1-1,TRBV27,-,13,CASRTGVNTEAFF
TRBJ1-5,TRBV19,-,14,CASRTEYSNQPQHF
TRBJ2-1,TRBV2,-,12,CASSPEKGEQFF
TRBJ1-5,TRBV30,-,16,CAWSVLSGVTVDPQHF
TRBJ2-1,TRBV19,once,16,CASTRDAGRGGNERFF
TRBJ1-2,TRBV15,-,15,CATRGGEGKDYGYTF
TRBJ1-2,TRBV14,-,13,CASSLDRGYGYTF
TRBJ2-5,TRBV25-1,once,14,CASRGDRGRQTQYF
TRBJ2-7,TRBV20-1,-,11,CSAASGFEQYF
TRBJ1-1,TRBV6-5,-,13,CASTLSQRDEAFF
TRBJ1-2,TRBV7-8,-,16,CASSLARRTGARGYTF
TRBJ1-6,TRBV7-2,-,13,CASSREPNSPLHF
TRBJ1-5,TRBV6-1,-,12,CASSDRVQPQHF
TRBJ2-1,TRBV6-1,-,13,CASSEPPTHQQFF
TRBJ1-5,TRBV6-5,-,12,CATQISNQPQHF
TRBJ2-1,TRBV30,-,15,CAGNLGGQGATEQFF
TRBJ1-2,TRBV29-1,-,13,CSAVTGGNYGYTF